The next 7 T cell receptor beta chains were all read from a single sample in a study of CD8+ T cells in alopecia areata. The authors extracted RNA and reverse transcribed it into cDNA as the sequencing template. Only in-frame clones appear in the TCRdb table, and some are missing; sequencing was by immunoSEQ multiplex PCR. The sample lists about 140,000 clones; roughly half were seen once. The sequences come from CD4+ T cells sorted from blood, collected at week 0. All receptors come from a human donor with alopecia areata.

The chain combines TRBV4-1 with TRBJ2-5; 8 bases map to TRBD2. The CDR3 contains 19 residues. V dropped 3 bases and J dropped 5; count of bases not matched to a gene: 20. Germline values: CDR1 MGHRA, CDR2 YSYEKL. The CDR3 is CASSQDGAKSGSPGETQYF. CDR3 coding DNA: TGCGCCAGCAGCCAGGATGGGGCTAAAAGCGGGAGCCCAGGGGAGACCCAGTACTTC.

The chain recombines TRBV7-2 with TRBJ1-5; 9 bases align to TRBD1. V was pared by 4 bases and J by 4 bases, with 8 bases of the junction left unmatched. This CDR3 comprises 16 residues. Looked up from germline, CDR1 is SGHTA and CDR2 is FQGNSA. CDR3 nucleotide sequence: TGTGCCAGCAGCTCGCGGACAGGGGCTATTAATCAGCCCCAGCATTTT. Translated: CASSSRTGAINQPQHF.

CDR3 sequence reads: CASSSRGETQYF. The CDR3 coding sequence is TGTGCCAGCAGCTCCAGAGGAGAGACCCAGTACTTC. The chain has TRBV7-2 and TRBJ2-5; D remains ambiguous. Trimming took 4 bases from V and 4 from J, leaving 7 bases between them. The CDR3 length is 12 residues. Germline V CDR1 and CDR2: SGHTA, FQGNSA.

In this sample, this clone turned up a few times. The chain combines TRBV30 with TRBJ2-5, with D possibly being TRBD1 (5 bases). This CDR3 is 13 amino acids long. Trimming pared 0 bases from V and 5 bases from J, leaving 10 bases between. CDR1 and CDR2 (germline): GTSNPN, SVGIG (reference sequence). The CDR3 DNA is TGTGCCTGGAGTGTTAGGACACGGGAGACCCAGTACTTC. It codes for CAWSVRTRETQYF. Complete variable domain (other parts from reference TRBV30 and TRBJ2-5): SQTIHQWPATLVQPVGSPLSLECTVEGTSNPNLYWYRQAAGRGLQLLFYSVGIGQISSEVPQNLSASRPQDRQFILSSKKLLLSDSGFYLCAWSVRTRETQYFGPGTRLLVL.

This clone was detected a few times. The rearrangement uses TRBV9 and TRBJ1-1, with TRBD1 matching 8 bases. V gave up 2 bases and J gave up 5 bases; unmatched junction bases: 5. In germline, CDR1 is SGDLS, CDR2 YYNGEE. The CDR3 length is 14 residues. CDR3 region: CASSVTGGFTEAFF. In nucleotides, the CDR3 is TGTGCCAGCAGCGTCACAGGGGGATTTACTGAAGCTTTCTTT.

Of note for this clone: The same CDR3 also results from other DNA sequences found in this sample. The V call is TRBV11-2, the J call TRBJ2-3, with D uncertain. Trimming shortened V by 1 base and J by 6 bases, and 2 bases separated the two germline ends. This CDR3 is 11 amino acids long. Per the germline V gene, CDR1 is SGHAT and CDR2 is FQNNGV. The CDR3 here is CASSLGDTQYF. CDR3 bases: TGTGCCAGCAGCTTAGGGGATACGCAGTATTTT.

The rearrangement links TRBV14 to TRBJ2-1, with a weak D call TRBD2 (6 bases). The CDR3 has 16 amino acids. Germline V gene sequence: CDR1 SGHDN, CDR2 FVKESK. V was trimmed by 6 bases and J by 2 bases, leaving 17 bases between them. In DNA, the CDR3 is TGTGCCAGCAGTCCCCTCCGGGGCGGGACCTACAATGAGCAGTTCTTC. Its protein product is CASSPLRGGTYNEQFF.